These T cell receptor beta chains were read from a single sample in a study of CD8+ T cells in alopecia areata. Some clones are missing from TCRdb's copy, which holds only in-frame ones; the method was immunoSEQ multiplex PCR. The top ten clones hold about 1.3% of a sample with 150,000 to 200,000 clones, roughly 70% of them seen once. The specimen comprised CD4+ T cells sorted from blood, sampled around week 50, from a patient treated with tofacitinib. The receptor set was obtained from a human donor with alopecia areata. Each CDR3 is given with its conserved first and last residue. The D gene is left open where the match is weak. Where a row states a size, it is once, few, many or the class of an expanded clone; other rows omit it.

j_call cdr3_length d_call clone_size v_call cdr3_aa cdr3_nt
TRBJ2-2 13 NA NA TRBV30 CAWSSSGSGELFF TGTGCCTGGAGTTCCTCAGGGTCCGGGGAGCTGTTTTTT
TRBJ1-6 14 TRBD1 NA TRBV4-1 CASSQAQGESPLHF TGCGCCAGCAGCCAAGCCCAGGGGGAGTCACCCCTCCACTTT
TRBJ1-2 12 NA NA TRBV29-1 CSVDKSGYGYTF TGCAGCGTTGATAAGTCAGGGTATGGCTACACCTTC
TRBJ2-3 12 TRBD1 NA TRBV30 CAWSVRGHTQYF TGTGCCTGGAGTGTAAGGGGGCATACGCAGTATTTT
TRBJ1-1 13 NA NA TRBV29-1 CSVLLNPNTEAFF TGCAGCGTTCTTTTAAATCCGAACACTGAAGCTTTCTTT
TRBJ2-5 13 NA NA TRBV29-1 CSALPLFAETQYF TGCAGCGCCCTCCCCCTGTTCGCGGAGACCCAGTACTTC
TRBJ2-7 14 NA NA TRBV6-6 CASSYLTGTYEQYF TGTGCCAGCAGTTACCTTACGGGGACCTACGAGCAGTACTTC
TRBJ2-7 14 NA NA TRBV5-4 CASSLLRASNEQYF TGTGCCAGCAGCTTACTCAGGGCTAGCAACGAGCAGTACTTC
TRBJ2-7 15 NA NA TRBV4-3 CASSQDSGSSYEQYF TGCGCCAGCAGCCAAGATTCTGGGAGCTCCTACGAGCAGTACTTC
TRBJ1-5 13 NA NA TRBV30 CAWDTGRGQPQHF TGTGCCTGGGATACAGGGCGAGGTCAGCCCCAGCATTTT
TRBJ2-7 15 NA NA TRBV10-2 CASQNYLGPSQVQYF TGCGCCAGCCAAAATTACCTCGGGCCCTCCCAGGTGCAGTACTTC
TRBJ2-5 15 NA few TRBV11-2 CASSLTLGGGETQYF TGTGCCAGCAGCTTAACCCTTGGGGGTGGCGAGACCCAGTACTTC
TRBJ1-2 15 NA NA TRBV14 CASSQDVSGPEGYTF TGTGCCAGCAGCCAAGATGTCTCAGGGCCCGAAGGCTACACCTTC
TRBJ2-1 14 TRBD1 NA TRBV5-1 CASSGQGVINEQFF TGCGCCAGCAGCGGTCAGGGGGTGATCAATGAGCAGTTCTTC
TRBJ2-3 16 TRBD2 NA TRBV7-3 CASSLIGGTSTDTQYF TGTGCCAGCAGCTTGATCGGGGGGACTAGCACAGATACGCAGTATTTT
TRBJ2-7 15 TRBD1 NA TRBV6-5 CASSSRDRETGEQYF TGTGCCAGCAGTTCCCGGGACAGGGAAACTGGCGAGCAGTACTTC
TRBJ1-6 13 NA once TRBV2 CASTKDSNSPLHF TGTGCCAGCACCAAGGACAGCAATTCACCCCTCCACTTT
TRBJ2-1 15 TRBD2 NA TRBV11-2 CASRDSGGDFNEQFF TGTGCCAGCAGAGATAGCGGGGGGGACTTTAATGAGCAGTTCTTC
TRBJ1-1 12 NA once TRBV9 CASSVLPTEAFF TGTGCCAGCAGCGTTCTCCCCACTGAAGCTTTCTTT
TRBJ1-2 13 NA NA TRBV28 CASSPGQSRGYTF TGTGCCAGCAGCCCAGGACAGAGTAGAGGCTACACCTTC
TRBJ2-1 14 NA NA TRBV2 CASSGRGSYNEQFF TGTGCCAGCAGTGGGCGGGGTTCCTACAATGAGCAGTTCTTC
TRBJ2-7 12 TRBD1 NA TRBV7-9 CASSSQQGKQYF TGTGCCAGCAGCTCCCAACAGGGGAAGCAGTACTTC
TRBJ1-5 12 NA NA TRBV30 CAWSRSTQPQHF TGTGCCTGGTCTAGATCTACTCAGCCCCAGCATTTT
TRBJ1-6 16 NA NA TRBV6-5 CASSYSMGREDSPLHF TGTGCCAGCAGTTACTCGATGGGGAGGGAGGATTCACCCCTCCACTTT
TRBJ2-3 13 TRBD2 NA TRBV29-1 CSVIRGGRDTQYF TGCAGCGTGATCCGGGGGGGCCGGGATACGCAGTATTTT
TRBJ2-2 14 NA few TRBV5-4 CASSFQGRTGELFF TGTGCCAGCAGCTTTCAGGGGCGGACCGGGGAGCTGTTTTTT
TRBJ1-1 15 NA NA TRBV18 CASSPLGGSNTEAFF TGTGCCAGCTCACCCCTAGGGGGGTCGAACACTGAAGCTTTCTTT
TRBJ2-7 16 TRBD1 few TRBV5-1 CASSRTTGTGSYEQYF TGCGCCAGCAGCCGCACTACCGGGACAGGGAGCTACGAGCAGTACTTC
TRBJ1-2 14 NA NA TRBV29-1 CSVRGPARKDGYTF TGCAGCGTCCGGGGACCGGCCCGGAAAGATGGCTACACCTTC
TRBJ1-1 14 NA few TRBV30 CAWGRMRMNTEAFF TGTGCCTGGGGACGGATGCGGATGAACACTGAAGCTTTCTTT
TRBJ2-7 14 TRBD1 few TRBV29-1 CSVGPRQGPYEQYF TGCAGCGTTGGACCCAGACAGGGGCCTTACGAGCAGTACTTC
TRBJ1-6 13 NA NA TRBV30 CAWDPGKNSPLHF TGTGCCTGGGACCCGGGCAAGAATTCACCCCTCCACTTT
TRBJ2-1 12 NA NA TRBV29-1 CSTGPLGREQFF TGCAGCACCGGACCTCTAGGGAGAGAGCAGTTCTTC